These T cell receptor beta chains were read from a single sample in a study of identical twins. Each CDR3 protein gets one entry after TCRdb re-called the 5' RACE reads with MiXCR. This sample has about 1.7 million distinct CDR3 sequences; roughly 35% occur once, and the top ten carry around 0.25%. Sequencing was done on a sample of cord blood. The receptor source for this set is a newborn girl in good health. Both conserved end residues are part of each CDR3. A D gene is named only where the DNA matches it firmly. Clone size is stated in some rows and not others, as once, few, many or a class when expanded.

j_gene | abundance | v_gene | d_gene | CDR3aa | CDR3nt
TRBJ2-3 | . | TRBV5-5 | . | CASSLAIRPHTQYF | TGTGCCAGCAGCTTGGCCATAAGACCGCATACGCAGTATTTT
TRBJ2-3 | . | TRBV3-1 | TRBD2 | CASSYGTRITDTQYF | TGTGCCAGCAGCTACGGGACTAGAATCACAGATACGCAGTATTTT
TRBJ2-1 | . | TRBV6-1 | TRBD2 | CASSPNSAGVGYNEQFF | TGTGCCAGCAGCCCGAACTCAGCGGGAGTAGGCTACAATGAGCAGTTCTTC
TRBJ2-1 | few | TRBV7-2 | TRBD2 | CASSLVPLAGHEQFF | TGTGCCAGCAGCTTAGTTCCGCTAGCGGGACATGAGCAGTTCTTC
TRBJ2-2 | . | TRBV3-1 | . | CASSPTSFTGELFF | TGTGCCAGCAGCCCTACTAGCTTCACCGGGGAGCTGTTTTTT
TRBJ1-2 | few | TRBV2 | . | CASSEVGEANYGYTF | TGTGCCAGCAGTGAAGTAGGAGAAGCTAACTATGGCTACACCTTC
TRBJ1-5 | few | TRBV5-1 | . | CASSSDGSHQPQHF | TGCGCCAGCAGCTCTGACGGGAGCCATCAGCCCCAGCATTTT
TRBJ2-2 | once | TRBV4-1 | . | CASSRPTSLTGELFF | TGCGCCAGCAGCCGTCCAACTAGCCTCACCGGGGAGCTGTTTTTT
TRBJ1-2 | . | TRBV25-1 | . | CASSQGAYGHTF | TGTGCCAGCAGTCAAGGGGCGTATGGCCACACCTTC
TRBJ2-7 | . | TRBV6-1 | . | CATGDIYYEQYF | TGTGCCACGGGGGACATTTACTACGAGCAGTACTTC
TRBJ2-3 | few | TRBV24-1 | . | CATSDPGTTSRTDTQYF | TGTGCCACCAGTGATCCGGGGACAACATCTAGGACGGATACGCAGTATTTT
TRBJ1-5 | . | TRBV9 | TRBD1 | CASSGGTGPQPQHF | TGTGCCAGCAGCGGTGGGACAGGTCCTCAGCCCCAGCATTTT
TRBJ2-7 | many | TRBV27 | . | CASSLGRTTYEQYF | TGTGCCAGCAGTTTAGGGAGGACCACCTACGAGCAGTACTTC
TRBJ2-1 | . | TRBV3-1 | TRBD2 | CASSPLAGWSYNEQFF | TGTGCCAGCAGCCCCCTAGCGGGATGGTCCTACAATGAGCAGTTCTTC
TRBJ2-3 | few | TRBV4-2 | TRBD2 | CASSHVSGGGETDTQYF | TGTGCCAGCAGCCATGTTAGCGGGGGGGGTGAGACAGATACGCAGTATTTT
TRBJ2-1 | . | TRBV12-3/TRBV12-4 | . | CASSLGERSNEQFF | TGTGCCAGCAGTCTTGGGGAACGGAGCAATGAGCAGTTCTTC